This TCR beta chain appears in the sequencing data of a study of blood T cell repertoires in COVID-19. Study in general: Spain, Italy and the United States supplied samples that represented acute and convalescent COVID-19. In each case, the material was cDNA or gDNA derived from T cells, B-cell-depleted T cells, or PBMCs.

J lost 5 bases, V lost 4 bases, and 6 bases had no gene match. The CDR3 is 15 residues long. Germline V gene data show CDR1 as MNHEY and CDR2 as SVGAGI. Per the original data handling: Amplification of reference gene primers was used by the study to estimate nucleated cell counts. The assay was immunoSEQ multiplex PCR, and TCRdb's table has in-frame clones only and misses some. V, J and clone size reflect that table, while D and trimming were determined from the DNA. The sample yields more than 95,000 clones, more than 80% seen once. This receptor was identified in a man in his 60s with acute or convalescent COVID-19. The chain has TRBV6-5 and TRBJ2-1; 9 bases match TRBD2. Sequencing was carried out using peripheral blood. CDR3 in amino acids: CASSSQREANNEQFF. The CDR3 DNA reads TGTGCCAGCAGTTCCCAGCGGGAGGCCAACAATGAGCAGTTCTTC.